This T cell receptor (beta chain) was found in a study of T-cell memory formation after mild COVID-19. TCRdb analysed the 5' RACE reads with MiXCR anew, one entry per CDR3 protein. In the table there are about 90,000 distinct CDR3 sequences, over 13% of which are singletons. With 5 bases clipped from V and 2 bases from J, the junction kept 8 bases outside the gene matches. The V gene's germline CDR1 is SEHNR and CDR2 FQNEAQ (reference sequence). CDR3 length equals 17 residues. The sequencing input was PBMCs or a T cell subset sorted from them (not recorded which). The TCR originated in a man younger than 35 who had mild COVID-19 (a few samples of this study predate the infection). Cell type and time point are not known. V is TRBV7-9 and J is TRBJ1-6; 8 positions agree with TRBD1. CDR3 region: CASSPLRTGPYNSPLHF. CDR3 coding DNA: TGTGCCAGCAGCCCCCTTCGGACAGGGCCCTATAATTCACCCCTCCACTTT.